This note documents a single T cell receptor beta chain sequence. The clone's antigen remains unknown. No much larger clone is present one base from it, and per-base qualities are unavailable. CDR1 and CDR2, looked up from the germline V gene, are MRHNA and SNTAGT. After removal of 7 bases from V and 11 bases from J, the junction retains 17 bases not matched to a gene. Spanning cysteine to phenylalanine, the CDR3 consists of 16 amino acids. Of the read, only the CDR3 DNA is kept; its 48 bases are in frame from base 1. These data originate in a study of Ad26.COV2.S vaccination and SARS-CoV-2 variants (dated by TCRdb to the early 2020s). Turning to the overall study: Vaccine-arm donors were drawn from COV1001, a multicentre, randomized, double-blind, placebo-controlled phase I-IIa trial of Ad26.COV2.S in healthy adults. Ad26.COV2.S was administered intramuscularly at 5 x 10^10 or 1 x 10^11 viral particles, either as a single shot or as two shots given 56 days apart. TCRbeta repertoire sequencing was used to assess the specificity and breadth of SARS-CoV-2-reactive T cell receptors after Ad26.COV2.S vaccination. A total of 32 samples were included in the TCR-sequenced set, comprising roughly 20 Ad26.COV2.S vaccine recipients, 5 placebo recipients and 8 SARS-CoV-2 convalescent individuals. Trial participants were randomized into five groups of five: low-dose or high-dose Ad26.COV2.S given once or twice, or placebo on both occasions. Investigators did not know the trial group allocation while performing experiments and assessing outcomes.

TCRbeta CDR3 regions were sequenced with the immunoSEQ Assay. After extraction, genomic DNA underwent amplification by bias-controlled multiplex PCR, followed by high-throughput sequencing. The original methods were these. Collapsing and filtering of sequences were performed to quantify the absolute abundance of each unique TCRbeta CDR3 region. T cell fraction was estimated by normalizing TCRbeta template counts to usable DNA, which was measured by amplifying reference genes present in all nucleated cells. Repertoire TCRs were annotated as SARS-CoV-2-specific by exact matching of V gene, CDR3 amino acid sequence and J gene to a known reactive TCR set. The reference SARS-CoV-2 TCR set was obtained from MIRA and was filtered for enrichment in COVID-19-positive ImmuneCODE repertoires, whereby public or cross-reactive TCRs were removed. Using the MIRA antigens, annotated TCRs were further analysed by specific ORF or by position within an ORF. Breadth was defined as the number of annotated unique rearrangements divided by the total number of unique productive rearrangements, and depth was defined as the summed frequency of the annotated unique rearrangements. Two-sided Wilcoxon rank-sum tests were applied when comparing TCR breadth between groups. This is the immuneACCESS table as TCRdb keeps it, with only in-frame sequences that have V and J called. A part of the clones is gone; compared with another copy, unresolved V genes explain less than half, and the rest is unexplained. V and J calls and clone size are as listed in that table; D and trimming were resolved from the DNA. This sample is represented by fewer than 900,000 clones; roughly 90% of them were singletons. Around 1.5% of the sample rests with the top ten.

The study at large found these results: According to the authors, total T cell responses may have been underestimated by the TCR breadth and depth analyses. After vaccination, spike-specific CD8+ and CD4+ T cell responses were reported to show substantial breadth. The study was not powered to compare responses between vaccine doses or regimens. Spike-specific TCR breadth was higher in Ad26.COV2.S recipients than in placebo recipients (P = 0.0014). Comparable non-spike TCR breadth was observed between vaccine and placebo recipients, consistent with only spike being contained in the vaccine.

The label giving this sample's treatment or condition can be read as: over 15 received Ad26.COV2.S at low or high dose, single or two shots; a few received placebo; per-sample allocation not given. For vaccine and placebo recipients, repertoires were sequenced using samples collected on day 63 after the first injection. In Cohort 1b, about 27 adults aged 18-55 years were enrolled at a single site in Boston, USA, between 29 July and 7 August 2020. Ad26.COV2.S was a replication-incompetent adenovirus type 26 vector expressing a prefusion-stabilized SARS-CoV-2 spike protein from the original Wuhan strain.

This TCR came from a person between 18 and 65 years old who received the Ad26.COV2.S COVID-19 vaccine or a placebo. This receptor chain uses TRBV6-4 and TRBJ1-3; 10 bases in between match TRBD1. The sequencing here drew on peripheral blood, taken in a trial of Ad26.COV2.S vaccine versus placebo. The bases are TGTGCCAGCATTCAGCCGGGACAGGGGCCTCGATCGCCCATATATTTT. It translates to CASIQPGQGPRSPIYF.